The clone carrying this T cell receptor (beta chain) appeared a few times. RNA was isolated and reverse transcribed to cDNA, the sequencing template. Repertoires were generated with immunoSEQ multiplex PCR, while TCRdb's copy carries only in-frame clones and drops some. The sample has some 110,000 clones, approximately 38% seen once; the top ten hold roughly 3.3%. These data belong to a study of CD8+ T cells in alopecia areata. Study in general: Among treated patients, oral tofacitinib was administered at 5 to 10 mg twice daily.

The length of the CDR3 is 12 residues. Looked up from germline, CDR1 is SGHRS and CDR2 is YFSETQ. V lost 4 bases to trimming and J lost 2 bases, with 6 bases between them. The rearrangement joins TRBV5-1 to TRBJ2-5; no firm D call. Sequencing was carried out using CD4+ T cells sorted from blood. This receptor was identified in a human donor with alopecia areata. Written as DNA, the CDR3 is TGCGCCAGCAGCAGAATTCAAGAGACCCAGTACTTC. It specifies CASSRIQETQYF.